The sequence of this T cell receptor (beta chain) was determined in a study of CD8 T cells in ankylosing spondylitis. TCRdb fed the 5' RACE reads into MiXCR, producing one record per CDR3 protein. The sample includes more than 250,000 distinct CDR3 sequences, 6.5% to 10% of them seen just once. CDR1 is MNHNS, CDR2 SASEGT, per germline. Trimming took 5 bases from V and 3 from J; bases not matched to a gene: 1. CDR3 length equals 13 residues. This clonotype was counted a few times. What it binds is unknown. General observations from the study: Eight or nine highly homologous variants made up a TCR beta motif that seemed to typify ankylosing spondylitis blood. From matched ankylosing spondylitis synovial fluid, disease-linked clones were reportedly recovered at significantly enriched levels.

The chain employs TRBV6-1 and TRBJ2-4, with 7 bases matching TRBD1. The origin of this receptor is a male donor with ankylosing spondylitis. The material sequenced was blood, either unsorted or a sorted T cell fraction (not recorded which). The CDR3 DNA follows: TGTGCCAGCAGTCGGGACAGCAAAAACATTCAGTACTTC. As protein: CASSRDSKNIQYF.